This section outlines one T cell receptor (beta chain) sequence together with its context. The antigen is unknown. The CDR3 is 16 residues long. Germline assignment: CDR1 SGHRS and CDR2 YFSETQ. Trimming removed 0 bases at V and 3 bases at J, with 13 bases between. This record comes from a study of beta chain features in type 1 diabetes. Study-level background: Patients looked much like healthy donors when it came to age, gender and cell yields. Cells sorted and examined across all samples totaled almost 110 million. Study conclusions and caveats: TCRB CDR3s were moderately but significantly shorter in Type 1 diabetes patients in all four CD4+ subsets.

TCRB transcripts that were expressed got sequenced, as all of the isolated RNA had been reverse transcribed. Only in-frame clones appear in the TCRdb table, and some are missing; sequencing was by immunoSEQ multiplex PCR. Altogether a few hundred thousand clones are present, roughly 12% being singletons, with the ten largest covering about 0.016%. The receptor was derived from a woman younger than 30 with type 1 diabetes. The V gene is TRBV5-1, the J gene TRBJ2-1; no definite D call. The sequencing input was naive CD4+ T cells from blood. The CDR3 loop is CASSLVSLSLYNEQFF. CDR3 in DNA: TGCGCCAGCAGCTTGGTATCCCTAAGCCTCTACAATGAGCAGTTCTTC. Supplemented by reference TRBV5-1 and TRBJ2-1, the full variable domain reads KAGVTQTPRYLIKTRGQQVTLSCSPISGHRSVSWYQQTPGQGLQFLFEYFSETQRNKGNFPGRFSGRQFSNSRSEMNVSTLELGDSALYLCASSLVSLSLYNEQFFGPGTRLTVL.